The next 14 T cell receptor beta chains were all read from a single sample in a study of chemoradiotherapy in HPV16-positive cancers. TCRdb keeps only in-frame clones here, not all; method: immunoSEQ multiplex PCR. The sample records thousands of clones, roughly 82% being singletons. The sequencing used tumor tissue, collected from a patient who underwent chemoradiotherapy. Every receptor here comes from a human donor with HPV-associated anogenital cancer.

This clone is a singleton in its sample. This chain links TRBV9 with TRBJ2-2, with D perhaps matching TRBD2 (5 bases). This CDR3 comprises 15 residues. Germline CDR1 SGDLS, CDR2 YYNGEE. V was trimmed by 7 bases and J by 7 bases, leaving 20 bases between them. The CDR3 here is CASAKHPGKGGELFF. DNA for the CDR3: TGTGCCAGCGCGAAGCATCCGGGGAAGGGCGGGGAGCTGTTTTTT.

The sample holds a few counts of this clone. The gene calls are TRBV6-1 and TRBJ2-3; 9 nucleotides line up with TRBD2. After removal of 1 base from V and 0 bases from J, the junction contained 2 bases not matched to a gene. The CDR3 totals 16 residues. The germline gives CDR1 MNHNS, CDR2 SASEGT. The CDR3: CASSEVAGASTDTQYF. The CDR3 DNA reads as TGTGCCAGCAGTGAAGTAGCGGGGGCTAGCACAGATACGCAGTATTTT.

The CDR3 nucleotides read TGTGCCAGCACGCTTATCCACGAGCAGTACTTC. It is translated as CASTLIHEQYF. The chain couples TRBV2 to TRBJ2-5; no reliable D call. The J call may be incorrect, as the DNA end agrees better with TRBJ2-7. The CDR3 sequence is 11 residues long. In germline, CDR1 is SNHLY, CDR2 FYNNEI.

V is TRBV6-1 and J is TRBJ2-5, with D perhaps TRBD1 (5 bases). The CDR3 is 13 residues long. Trimming pared 7 bases from V and 5 bases from J, leaving 14 bases between. The germline V gene has CDR1 MNHNS and CDR2 SASEGT. The CDR3 bases are TGTGCCAGCACCAGACAGCAAAGGGAGACCCAGTACTTC. It codes for CASTRQQRETQYF.

The chain employs TRBV7-8 and TRBJ2-7; 7 bases fit TRBD1. The CDR3 is 14 amino acids. In germline, CDR1 is SGHVS, CDR2 FQNEAQ. Losses at the gene ends were 2 bases for V and 1 base for J; bases not matched to a gene: 2. For the CDR3, the DNA is TGTGCCAGCAGCTTAAGGGGACAGTCCTACGAGCAGTACTTC. This codes for CASSLRGQSYEQYF. The full variable domain, rest sourced from reference TRBV7-8 and TRBJ2-7, is GAGVSQSPRYKVAKRGQDVALRCDPISGHVSLFWYQQALGQGPEFLTYFQNEAQLDKSGLPSDRFFAERPEGSVSTLKIQRTQQEDSAVYLCASSLRGQSYEQYFGPGTRLTVT.

This chain links TRBV20-1 with TRBJ1-2, with D uncertain. Germline V gene data show CDR1 as DFQATT and CDR2 as SNEGSKA (reference sequence). Between the trimmed V and J ends, which lost 3 bases and 5 bases, there was a span of 7 bases. The CDR3 is 11 amino acids. CDR3 sequence reads: CSARVGYGYTF. CDR3 sequence (DNA): TGCAGTGCTAGGGTTGGGTATGGCTACACCTTC.

The J gene is TRBJ2-6, the V gene TRBV2; D gene unclear. Per germline, CDR1 SNHLY and CDR2 FYNNEI. The CDR3 totals 16 residues. The V and J ends lost 6 bases and 0 bases respectively, with 12 bases between them. In DNA form, the CDR3 reads TGTGCCAGCAGCCCCCGCAGTAGCTCTGGGGCCAACGTCCTGACTTTC. Translating gives CASSPRSSSGANVLTF.

The chain is built from TRBV5-1 and TRBJ2-5, with 11 bases aligning to TRBD2. Germline lookup yields CDR1 SGHRS and CDR2 YFSETQ. The CDR3 length is 16 residues. V gave up 4 bases and J gave up 5 bases; unmatched junction bases: 10. CDR3 sequence (DNA): TGCGCCAGCAGCCCCGGGAGTAGCGGGGGGGCGGAGACCCAGTACTTC. Amino acids: CASSPGSSGGAETQYF.

J is TRBJ1-5 and V is TRBV5-6; no firm D call. The V gene's germline CDR1 is SGHDT and CDR2 YYEEEE. Trimming took off 4 bases at V and 5 bases at J, with 10 bases between the two ends. There are 13 residues in the CDR3. The CDR3 loop reads CASSRREDQPQHF. Here the CDR3 DNA reads TGTGCCAGCAGCCGAAGGGAGGATCAGCCCCAGCATTTT.

The chain recombines TRBV7-9 with TRBJ1-2; D may be TRBD1 (5 bases). Between the trimmed V and J ends, which lost 2 bases and 4 bases, there was a span of 11 bases. Germline-derived CDR1 and CDR2 are SEHNR and FQNEAQ (reference sequence). The CDR3 length is 14 residues. Written as DNA, the CDR3 is TGTGCCAGCAGCTTATTGGGGGGGACCTATGGCTACACCTTC. It is translated as CASSLLGGTYGYTF.

This clone was seen only a few times. The genes are TRBV6-6 and TRBJ2-2, with D possibly being TRBD1 (7 bases). Trimming pared 6 bases from V and 6 bases from J, leaving 14 bases between. This CDR3 contains 14 residues. Germline CDR1 is MNHNY and CDR2 is SVGAGI (reference sequence). This CDR3 is CASSRTGEAGELFF. The CDR3 DNA follows: TGTGCCAGCAGCCGAACAGGGGAGGCCGGGGAGCTGTTTTTT.

V is TRBV29-1 and J is TRBJ2-7; D might be TRBD1 (6 bases). The CDR3 contains 14 residues. From germline, CDR1 is SQVTM and CDR2 ANQGSEA. V was cut by 5 bases and J by 1 base, with 15 bases left in between. The CDR3 region is CSVLSQGLSYEQYF. CDR3 coding DNA: TGCAGCGTTTTATCACAGGGCTTATCCTACGAGCAGTACTTC.

This clone was observed a single time. This chain links TRBV11-2 with TRBJ2-7; D ambiguous. This CDR3 has 12 amino acids. Germline loops: CDR1 SGHAT, CDR2 FQNNGV. V lost 5 bases and J lost 2, with 7 bases in between. CDR3 protein: CASSPETYEQYF. The CDR3 DNA reads TGTGCCAGCAGCCCGGAAACCTACGAGCAGTACTTC.

This clone was found once. V gene TRBV19 combines with J gene TRBJ1-5; D perhaps matches TRBD1 (6 bases). The CDR3 totals 16 residues. Trimming stripped 6 bases from V and 1 base from J, with 16 bases between. Germline V gene data show CDR1 as LNHDA and CDR2 as SQIVND (reference sequence). The DNA for the CDR3 is TGTGCCAGTAGCGGGGGGCAGGGAGGAAGCAATCAGCCCCAGCATTTT. This codes for CASSGGQGGSNQPQHF.